This T cell receptor (beta chain) is drawn from a study of T cell responses to AZD1222 COVID-19 vaccine. The repertoire was sequenced with immunoSEQ multiplex PCR; TCRdb's copy has only in-frame clones and lacks some. The data hold around 80,000 clones, with roughly 85% observed a single time. For this clone: Its antigen remains unidentified.

Study-level results: Two AZD1222 administrations were followed by greater Spike-specific TCR breadth and depth. The study reported that nearly half of spike-specific TCRs target unmutated variant regions. Among the donors, most were white British and more were female, and clonal diversity was possibly underestimated.

The clonotype originates from an adult who received the AZD1222 COVID-19 vaccine. The specimen comprised peripheral blood, sampled 28 days after the second AZD1222 dose.

As DNA, the CDR3 is TGTGCCAGCAGCGTAGTTAGGGGGAAGAACACTGAAGCTTTCTTT. This codes for CASSVVRGKNTEAFF. The chain has TRBV9 and TRBJ1-1, with D tentatively TRBD1 (6 bases). This CDR3 is 15 amino acids long. Per germline, CDR1 SGDLS and CDR2 YYNGEE. Trimming stripped 0 bases from V and 1 base from J, with 10 bases between.